This paragraph reports one T cell receptor (beta chain). Its antigen is currently unknown. The data derive from a study of CD8 T cells in ankylosing spondylitis. Preparation of TCR beta libraries was done by quantitative 5'-RACE with molecular barcodes. TCRdb itself ran the 5' RACE reads through MiXCR, one entry per CDR3 protein. The sample yields fewer than 550,000 distinct CDR3 sequences, about 5.4% seen once. The germline V gene has CDR1 DFQATT and CDR2 SNEGSKA (reference sequence). Trimming at V came to 3 bases and at J to 1 base, leaving 5 bases not matched to a gene. The CDR3 has 16 amino acids. Study-wide points: According to the report, clones linked to the disease were significantly enriched in matched synovial fluid samples taken from ankylosing spondylitis patients. Seemingly distinctive of ankylosing spondylitis blood was a TCR beta motif formed by eight highly homologous variants. Some of the motif variants had earlier been found in reactive arthritis patients' fluid and blood.

The chain employs TRBV20-1 and TRBJ2-2; 10 bases agree with TRBD1. The receptor's source is a male donor with ankylosing spondylitis. Sequencing was done on a sample of blood, either unsorted or a sorted T cell fraction (not recorded which). CDR3 sequence (DNA): TGCAGTGCTAGGGCCGGGACAGGGGTGAACACCGGGGAGCTGTTTTTT. It encodes CSARAGTGVNTGELFF.